These 4 T cell receptor beta chains were sequenced from one sample in a study of cytomegalovirus exposure and HLA in healthy donors. Libraries were prepared by immunoSEQ multiplex PCR; TCRdb keeps only in-frame clonotypes and omits some of them. There are roughly 260,000 clones in the sample; about 83% occur only once, and about 2.8% lies in the top ten. Sequenced: PBMCs. These receptor sequences come from a man between 18 and 29 years old in good health and CMV-seronegative.

This chain connects TRBV18 to TRBJ2-6, with D possibly being TRBD1 (5 bases). CDR1 KGHSH and CDR2 LQKENI come from the germline V gene. The CDR3 runs 16 residues. Trimming cost V 0 bases and J 0 bases, with 6 bases left between them. The CDR3 loop reads CASSPPTASGANVLTF. DNA for the CDR3: TGTGCCAGCTCACCACCGACAGCCTCTGGGGCCAACGTCCTGACTTTC.

The CDR3 reads CAWRPLADTIYF. CDR3 DNA sequence: TGTGCCTGGAGGCCCCTGGCGGACACCATATATTTT. The V call is TRBV30, the J call TRBJ1-3; D gene unclear. Per the germline V gene, CDR1 is GTSNPN and CDR2 is SVGIG (reference sequence). The CDR3 has 12 amino acids. Trimming took 3 bases from V and 8 from J, leaving 11 bases between them.

This clone occurred once. One base away lies a much larger clone, so this may be a sequencing read error. The chain carries TRBV11-2 and TRBJ2-3, with D hard to call. The germline V gene has CDR1 SGHAT and CDR2 FQNNGV. V was shortened by 4 bases and J by 6 bases, with 5 bases between the two germline ends. The CDR3 is made up of 11 amino acids. The CDR3 region has the DNA TGTGCCAGCAGCTCCTCTGATACGCAGTATTTT. This encodes CASSSSDTQYF.

The chain uses TRBV28 and TRBJ1-1, with D possibly being TRBD1 (5 bases). The V gene lost 4 bases and the J gene lost 2 bases, with 11 bases spanning the gap. Per the germline V gene, CDR1 is MDHEN and CDR2 is SYDVKM. The CDR3 is 14 residues long. The CDR3 DNA reads TGTGCCAGCAGTTCCCGGGGGGGTAACACTGAAGCTTTCTTT. Amino acid sequence: CASSSRGGNTEAFF.